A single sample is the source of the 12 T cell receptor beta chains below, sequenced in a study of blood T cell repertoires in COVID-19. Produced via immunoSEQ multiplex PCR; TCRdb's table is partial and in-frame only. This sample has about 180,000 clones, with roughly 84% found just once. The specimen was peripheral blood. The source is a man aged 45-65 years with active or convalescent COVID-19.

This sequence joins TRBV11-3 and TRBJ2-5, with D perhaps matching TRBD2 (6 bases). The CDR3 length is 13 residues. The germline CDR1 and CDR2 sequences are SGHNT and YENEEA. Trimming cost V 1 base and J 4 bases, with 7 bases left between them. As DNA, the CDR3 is TGTGCCAGCAGCTTAGTGGGAGGAGAGACCCAGTACTTC. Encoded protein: CASSLVGGETQYF. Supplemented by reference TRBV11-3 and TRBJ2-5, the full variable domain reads EAGVVQSPRYKIIEKKQPVAFWCNPISGHNTLYWYLQNLGQGPELLIRYENEEAVDDSQLPKDRFSAERLKGVDSTLKIQPAELGDSAVYLCASSLVGGETQYFGPGTRLLVL.

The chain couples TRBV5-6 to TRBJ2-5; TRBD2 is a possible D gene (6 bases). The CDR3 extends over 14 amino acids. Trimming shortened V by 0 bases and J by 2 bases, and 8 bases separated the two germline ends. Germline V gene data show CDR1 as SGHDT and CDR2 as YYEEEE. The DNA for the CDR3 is TGTGCCAGCAGCTTGGGGACTACACAAGAGACCCAGTACTTC. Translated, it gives CASSLGTTQETQYF.

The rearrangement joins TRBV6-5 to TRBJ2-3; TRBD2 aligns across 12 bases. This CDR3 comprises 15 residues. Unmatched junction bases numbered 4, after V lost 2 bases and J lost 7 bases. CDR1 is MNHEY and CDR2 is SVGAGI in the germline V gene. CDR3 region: CASSYTSGGTHTQYF. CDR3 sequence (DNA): TGTGCCAGCAGTTACACTAGCGGGGGGACACATACGCAGTATTTT.

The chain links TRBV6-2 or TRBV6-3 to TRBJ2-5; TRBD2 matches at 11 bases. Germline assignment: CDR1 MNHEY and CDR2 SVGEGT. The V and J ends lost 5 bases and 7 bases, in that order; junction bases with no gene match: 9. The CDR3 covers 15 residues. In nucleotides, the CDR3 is TGTGCCAGCAGTAATCGACTAGCGGGATTTGGGACCCAGTACTTC. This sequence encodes CASSNRLAGFGTQYF.

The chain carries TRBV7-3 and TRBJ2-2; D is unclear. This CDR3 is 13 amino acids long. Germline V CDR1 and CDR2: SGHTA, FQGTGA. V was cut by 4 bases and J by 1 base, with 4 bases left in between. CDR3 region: CASSSLNTGELFF. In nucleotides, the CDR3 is TGTGCCAGCAGCTCCTTGAACACCGGGGAGCTGTTTTTT.

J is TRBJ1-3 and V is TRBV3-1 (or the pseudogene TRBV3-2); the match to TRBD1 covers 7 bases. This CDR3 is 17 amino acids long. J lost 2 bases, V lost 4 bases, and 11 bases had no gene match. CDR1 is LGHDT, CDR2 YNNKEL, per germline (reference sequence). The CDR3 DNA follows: TGTGCCAGCAGCCTCCTCGATAAGGGGGCGCCTGGAAACACCATATATTTT. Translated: CASSLLDKGAPGNTIYF.

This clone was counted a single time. The CDR3 is CATSIQRGGNQPQHF. DNA of the CDR3: TGTGCCACCAGCATACAACGGGGGGGCAATCAGCCCCAGCATTTT. This rearrangement joins TRBV15 to TRBJ1-5; perhaps TRBD1 as D (5 bases). Per the germline V gene, CDR1 is LNHNV and CDR2 is YYDKDF (reference sequence). The V and J ends lost 4 bases and 2 bases respectively, with 12 bases between them. The CDR3 spans 15 residues.

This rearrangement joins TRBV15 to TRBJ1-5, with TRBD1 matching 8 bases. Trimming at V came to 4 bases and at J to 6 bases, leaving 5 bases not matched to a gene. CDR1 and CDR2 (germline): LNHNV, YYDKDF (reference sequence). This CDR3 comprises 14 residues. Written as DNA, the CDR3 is TGTGCCACCAGCAAGACAGGGGTCGGTCAGCCCCAGCATTTT. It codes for CATSKTGVGQPQHF.

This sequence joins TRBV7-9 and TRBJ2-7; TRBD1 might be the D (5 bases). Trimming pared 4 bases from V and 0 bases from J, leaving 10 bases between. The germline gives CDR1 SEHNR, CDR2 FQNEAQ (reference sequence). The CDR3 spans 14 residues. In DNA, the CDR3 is TGTGCCAGCAGCTCCTTTGACAGCTCCTACGAGCAGTACTTC. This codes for CASSSFDSSYEQYF.

In DNA, the CDR3 is TGTGCCAGTACAACCACAGGGGGACCATACACTGAAGCTTTCTTT. Encoded protein: CASTTTGGPYTEAFF. The chain links TRBV19 to TRBJ1-1; 8 nucleotides align to TRBD1. Germline CDR1 LNHDA, CDR2 SQIVND (reference sequence). The ends lost 7 bases at V and 3 bases at J; junction bases unmatched: 10. This CDR3 region has 15 residues.

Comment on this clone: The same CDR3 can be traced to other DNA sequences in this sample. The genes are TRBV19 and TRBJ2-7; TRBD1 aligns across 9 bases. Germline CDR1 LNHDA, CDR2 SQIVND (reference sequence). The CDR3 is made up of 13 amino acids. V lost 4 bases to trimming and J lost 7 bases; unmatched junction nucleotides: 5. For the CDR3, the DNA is TGTGCCAGTAGTAGAGGACAGGGGCGAGAGCAGTACTTC. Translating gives CASSRGQGREQYF.

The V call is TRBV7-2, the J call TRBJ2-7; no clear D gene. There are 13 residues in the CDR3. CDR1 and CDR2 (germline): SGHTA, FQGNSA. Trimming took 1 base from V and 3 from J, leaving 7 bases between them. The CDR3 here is CASSLGHRYEQYF. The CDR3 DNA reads TGTGCCAGCAGCTTAGGACACCGCTACGAGCAGTACTTC. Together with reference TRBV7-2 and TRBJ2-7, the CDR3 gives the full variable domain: GAGVSQSPSNKVTEKGKDVELRCDPISGHTALYWYRQSLGQGLEFLIYFQGNSAPDKSGLPSDRFSAERTGGSVSTLTIQRTQQEDSAVYLCASSLGHRYEQYFGPGTRLTVT.